This TCR beta chain was found in a study of T-cell memory formation after mild COVID-19 (dated by TCRdb to 2020 to 2022). In the study overall: Most TCR sequence clusters were specific to one of the two donors. Longitudinal TCRalpha and TCRbeta repertoire sequencing tracked T-cell clones expanding and contracting after mild COVID-19 in two donors. Two young, previously healthy adult volunteers made up the cohort, one male and one female.

The run used an Illumina NovaSeq 6000. TCRalpha and TCRbeta cDNA libraries were constructed by 5'RACE with constant-segment primers, with sample barcodes and unique molecular identifiers being introduced. RNA was extracted from every sample with Trizol reagent. The libraries were amplified in two PCR steps, and the second step added a second sample barcode and Illumina TruSeq adapters. The libraries were sequenced on an Illumina NovaSeq using 2 x 150 bp paired-end reads. The authors' pipeline ran thus. Demultiplexing of reads and collapsing into UMI-guided consensus sequences were performed with migec v1.2.7. Using mixcr v2.1.11, UMI consensuses were aligned to TRA and TRB V and J templates and then assembled into clonotypes. A clonotype was counted as expanded or contracted only if both edgeR and NoisET called the change significant, with noise models trained on biological replicates. For edgeR calls, the cutoffs were a false discovery rate-adjusted p below 0.01 and a log2 fold-change threshold of 1. As an exploratory analysis of dynamics, PCA with hierarchical clustering was applied to max-normalized trajectories of the 1000 most abundant clonotypes. The CD4 or CD8 phenotype of responding clones was assigned using the separately sequenced CD4+ and CD8+ repertoires. TCRdb applied fastp at Q25 and MiXCR to the public reads, then kept only in-frame beta chains. When rows share a CDR3 protein, they turn into one entry using the most common DNA and genes. The V and J calls and clone size come from TCRdb's table, not from the authors' own analysis. The sample includes about 140,000 distinct CDR3 sequences, with 13% to 15% observed a single time. Of the sample, about 26% falls within the top ten clones.

V loses 5 bases, J loses 6 bases, and the germline ends lie 14 bases apart. Taken from cysteine to phenylalanine, the CDR3 has 13 residues. The sequence is cut down to CDR3 DNA, 39 bases in frame from base 1. PBMCs were isolated by Ficoll-Paque density gradient centrifugation. About this clonotype: The antigen this receptor binds is unknown. No much larger clone exists at a distance of one base, and base qualities are not known.

Results the study describes overall, beyond this receptor: Some responding clones were detected in pre-infection memory, which suggested that pre-existing cross-reactive memory T cells had joined the SARS-CoV-2 response. Clones contracting from day 15 to 85 had balanced CD4/CD8 phenotypes, while a second wave expanding from day 15 to 37 was biased towards CD4+. Only two mild cases were covered by the study, and larger cohorts that include severe cases with pre-infection samples were considered necessary. Whether the second-wave clones peaking on day 37 were SARS-CoV-2 specific was not confirmed. Contracting CD4+ clones turned up mainly in the CM and EM memory subsets, whereas EMRA was where CD8+ clones were enriched.

What was sequenced was PBMCs or a T cell subset sorted from them (not recorded which). This receptor was taken from an adult woman who had mild COVID-19 (a few samples of this study predate the infection). The sample titles of this study are shuffled in the database, so cell type and time point are left out; the donor was told from shared clones. The chain joins TRBV12-3 or TRBV12-4 to TRBJ2-7; perhaps TRBD1 is the D gene, with 5 bases matching. In nucleotide form, the sequence is TGTGCCAGCAGTCCAGGGATCGATGGCGAGCAGTACTTC. This sequence encodes CASSPGIDGEQYF.